This paragraph reports one TCR beta chain. Its matching antigen is unknown. This table comes from immunoSEQ multiplex PCR, and its TCRdb copy is limited to in-frame clones, with some not included. The table shows around 100,000 clones, with approximately 86% occurring only once. The data are from a study of T cells in localized non-small cell lung cancer. Findings of the study overall: Across samples, adjacent lung featured a median 57 of the top 100 tumor clones.

With 4 bases clipped from V and 5 bases from J, the junction kept 9 bases outside the gene matches. There are 15 residues in the CDR3. The germline V gene encodes CDR1 SGDLS and CDR2 YYNGEE. The chain uses TRBV9 and TRBJ1-1; 9 bases fit TRBD1. The sample consisted of peripheral blood, taken before any cancer treatment. The origin of this receptor is a man aged 35 to 69 with stage I squamous cell lung carcinoma. For the CDR3, the DNA is TGTGCCAGCAGCTTACAGGGGGCGCTTAGGACTGAAGCTTTCTTT. Amino acid sequence: CASSLQGALRTEAFF. Together with reference TRBV9 and TRBJ1-1, the CDR3 gives the full variable domain: DSGVTQTPKHLITATGQRVTLRCSPRSGDLSVYWYQQSLDQGLQFLIQYYNGEERAKGNILERFSAQQFPDLHSELNLSSLELGDSALYFCASSLQGALRTEAFFGQGTRLTVV.